This T cell receptor (beta chain) was found in a study of blood T cells in healthy people across ages (dated by TCRdb to the mid-2010s). For context, the study as a whole: In model experiments, template switching captured roughly one uniquely barcoded TCR beta cDNA molecule for every two T cells. Two additional independent replicas of 1 million unique cDNA reads from the same blood draw were analyzed for two donors (one aged 18 to 30 and one aged 80 or older). The donors were split into four age groups: young (average about 15 years), middle-aged (roughly 39), aged (over 55) and long-lived (over 80). To track age-related changes in TCR beta repertoire diversity, the study relied on deep sequencing normalized with unique cDNA molecular identifiers.

The protocol used for the library was 5' RACE. Sequencing was carried out with an Illumina HiSeq 2500. A second about 6 to 11 cycle PCR used a sample-barcoded 5' primer and a J-beta primer mix. A unique molecular identifier was introduced onto each TCR beta cDNA molecule by a template-switch 5' adaptor carrying 12 random nucleotides. Each sample yielded at least 3 million CDR3-containing paired-end reads. The Mint cDNA synthesis kit, primed by a TRBC-specific oligonucleotide, was used to synthesize first-strand cDNA from all RNA. After uracil-DNA glycosylase treatment, a first 18-cycle PCR used universal primers M1SS and BC2_uni_R on all cDNA. The authors processed their data as follows. For normalization, 1 million high-quality reads, each with a distinct molecular identifier, were randomly selected from each sample. Reads with shared molecular identifiers were discarded instead of being binned into consensus sequences. MiTCR, run with a Q25 quality threshold and the strictest error-elimination algorithm, handled CDR3 identification, clonotype clustering and error correction. A nonparametric unseen species model with Euler transformation was used to estimate lower-bound total TCR beta diversity. Through fastp at Q25 and MiXCR, TCRdb rebuilt clones from the public reads, retaining in-frame beta chains. Each entry is one CDR3 protein sequence, shown with its most common DNA and genes. What appears here as the V and J calls and clone size reflects TCRdb's work, not the paper's. The sample profile shows almost 550,000 distinct CDR3 sequences; around 24% of them were found once. Together, the top ten hold around 10% of the sample.

This clonotype was seen a handful of times. The target of this receptor is not known. The input lacks base qualities; no much larger clone sits a single base away. The paper's findings and limits, for the study overall: The CMV infection status of donors was not known, potentially confounding age-related changes in expanded clonotypes. As age increased, observed TCR beta diversity per million T cells dropped in a roughly linear way, and a significant reduction was already evident by age around 41. Compared with the aged group, the long-lived group had more naive CD4+ T cells, fewer expanded clones and increased TCR diversity, suggesting age selection. Since profiling was done on bulk unsorted PBMCs, naive and antigen-experienced compartments could not be conclusively compared. Estimates of total diversity from one million sequenced T cells were regarded as lower bounds and underestimates. There was a strong correlation between observed TCR beta diversity and the percentage of naive T cells measured by flow cytometry.

The donors were under 40 Caucasian individuals from Russia, aged 6 to 90 years, who were systemically healthy. Each donor gave ten milliliters of peripheral blood, drawn into EDTA-treated Vacutainer tubes. Ficoll-Paque density-gradient centrifugation was used to isolate PBMCs, with at least 6.5 million obtained per sample. Trizol reagent was used to extract total RNA from PBMCs, with at least 6 micrograms per sample. For every donor, flow cytometry on a PBMC aliquot measured the percentage of naive CD45RAhigh/CD27high T cells. This same sample was also taken into another study, of T cells of mothers and their children. In that second paper, the authors write: Donors were nine systemically healthy Caucasian individuals: three mothers and their six children. cDNA synthesis used all of the extracted RNA, with about 1.5 ug of RNA in each 15 ul reaction. In the second PCR, sample barcodes and 2-4 random nucleotides were introduced via the M1S primer. More than 9 million TCR beta CDR3 reads were obtained from each mother, and some 3.2 million reads were obtained from each child. In both related and unrelated pairs, thymic selection shapes the output of TCR recombination in a similar way, with inherited differences having only a minor effect. Normalized repertoire overlap in related mother-child pairs was always slightly higher than in unrelated mother-child pairs, but the difference was never significant. Persistent microchimeric T cell clones were not detected, at a sensitivity of 85 to 100 clones per million clonotypes. In the study, deep NGS was used to compare the TCR beta repertoires of mothers and children, and features distinguishing related mother-child pairs from unrelated individuals were sought. On average, the children were roughly 11 +/- 4 years old, while the mothers were 40 +/- 4 years old. After adapter ligation was performed with NEBNext reagents, the libraries were sequenced on an Illumina HiSeq 2000 with 100+100 nt paired-end reads. Mother and child libraries were prepared a month apart and sequenced in separate runs to prevent cross-contamination. Each donor had between roughly 450,000 and 2,100,000 distinct TCR beta clonotypes identified. Naive TCR beta clonotypes were estimated from low-frequency clonotypes matched to each donor's FACS-determined naive share, without sorting.

The receptor's source is a boy younger than 18 in good health. Sequenced: blood.

The nucleotide sequence is given as TGTGCCAGCAGTTACCGGACATCAAAATCCGGAAACACCATATATTTT. Translated, it gives CASSYRTSKSGNTIYF. The sequence joins TRBV6-6 to TRBJ1-3, and TRBD1 may be the D gene, going by 5 matching bases. The junction shows trimming of 2 bases on V and 4 bases on J, plus 15 bases between the germline ends. CDR1 and CDR2, looked up from the germline V gene (reference sequence), are MNHNY and SVGAGI. The CDR3 covers 16 residues, taking in both the cysteine and the phenylalanine. Only the CDR3 DNA stays, 48 bases, in frame from base 1.